The 30 T cell receptor beta chains presented below share a single source sample, sequenced in a study of blood T cell repertoires in COVID-19. Data came from immunoSEQ multiplex PCR; TCRdb stores just in-frame clones and leaves some out. The repertoire holds about 270,000 clones, around 89% seen once, with around 2.9% in the top ten. Sequencing used PBMCs or T cells enriched from blood (not recorded which). All receptors derive from a woman in her forties or fifties who had recovered from COVID-19.

This clone was observed a handful of times. This chain joins TRBV7-9 and TRBJ2-1; 8 bases agree with TRBD1. Germline values: CDR1 SEHNR, CDR2 FQNEAQ (reference sequence). J gave up 7 bases and V 5 bases, and 16 bases lay outside the gene matches. The CDR3 has 17 residues. The CDR3 DNA is TGTGCCAGCAGCCATCTCGGAGGTACAGGGGGTGGGAATGAGCAGTTCTTC. Protein sequence: CASSHLGGTGGGNEQFF.

The chain is built from TRBV11-2 and TRBJ1-2; D is uncertain. V was cut by 5 bases and J by 4 bases, with 11 bases left in between. The germline gives CDR1 SGHAT, CDR2 FQNNGV. This CDR3 comprises 13 residues. The chain's CDR3 is CASSHSVGYGYTF. CDR3 nucleotides: TGTGCCAGCAGCCACAGTGTGGGCTATGGCTACACCTTC.

The chain employs TRBV6-5 and TRBJ2-3; 9 bases align to TRBD1. The length of the CDR3 is 16 residues. Germline V lookup: CDR1 MNHEY, CDR2 SVGAGI. The trim removed 2 bases at V and 2 bases at J, leaving 5 bases unmatched. The CDR3 region is CASSYDRGTLTDTQYF. Here the CDR3 DNA reads TGTGCCAGCAGTTACGACAGGGGGACCCTCACAGATACGCAGTATTTT.

For the CDR3, the DNA is TGTGCCAGCAGCTTGAGGGGGCCATCCTACGAGCAGTACTTC. It translates to CASSLRGPSYEQYF. This rearrangement joins TRBV7-2 to TRBJ2-7; 7 bases are a match to TRBD1. Germline V gives CDR1 SGHTA, CDR2 FQGNSA. The CDR3 runs 14 residues. Losses at the gene ends were 3 bases for V and 1 base for J; bases not matched to a gene: 3.

The V call is TRBV7-9, the J call TRBJ2-7; 9 bases match TRBD1. Germline V gene data show CDR1 as SEHNR and CDR2 as FQNEAQ (reference sequence). The CDR3 runs to 14 residues. J lost 2 bases, V lost 5 bases, and 4 bases had no gene match. In DNA form, the CDR3 reads TGTGCCAGCAGCGAAAGGACAGGGGCCTACGAGCAGTACTTC. Translating it yields CASSERTGAYEQYF.

This clone occurred a few times. As DNA, the CDR3 is TGTGCCAGCAGTAGACAGGGAAGCCAGCCCCAGCATTTT. As protein: CASSRQGSQPQHF. V and J are TRBV12-3 or TRBV12-4 and TRBJ1-5; 7 bases are shared with TRBD1. After removal of 5 bases from V and 7 bases from J, the junction contained 5 bases not matched to a gene. This CDR3 spans 13 amino acids.

This chain links TRBV28 with TRBJ2-7, with a possible D match to TRBD1 (5 bases). From germline, CDR1 is MDHEN and CDR2 SYDVKM. This CDR3 comprises 13 residues. Trimming took off 6 bases at V and 1 base at J, with 10 bases between the two ends. The CDR3: CASRRGASYEQYF. The CDR3 bases are TGTGCCAGCAGAAGGGGCGCTTCCTACGAGCAGTACTTC.

V usage is TRBV11-2 and J usage is TRBJ2-2, with 9 bases fitting TRBD1. The CDR3 is 24 amino acids. After removal of 6 bases from V and 5 bases from J, the junction contained 34 bases not matched to a gene. Germline V gene lookup returns CDR1 SGHAT and CDR2 FQNNGV. CDR3 DNA: TGTGCCAGCAGTGTCACTAACAAAGCTGTAACATTGTGGGGACAGGGTATGAGGACCGGGGAGCTGTTTTTT. As protein: CASSVTNKAVTLWGQGMRTGELFF.

This chain joins TRBV11-3 and TRBJ2-1; TRBD2 agrees at 13 bases. The V and J ends lost 1 base and 9 bases, in that order; junction bases with no gene match: 9. The CDR3 runs 17 residues. Germline-derived CDR1 and CDR2 are SGHNT and YENEEA. The CDR3 loop reads CASSLGITSGRESEQFF. As DNA, the CDR3 is TGTGCCAGCAGCTTAGGGATCACTAGCGGGAGGGAGAGTGAGCAGTTCTTC.

The chain joins TRBV5-8 to TRBJ2-7; TRBD1 agrees at 8 bases. The CDR3 runs to 16 residues. CDR1 and CDR2 (germline): SGHTS, YDEGEE. Unmatched junction bases numbered 10, after V lost 4 bases and J lost 1 base. The CDR3 protein is CASSHPGRGLSYEQYF. The CDR3 DNA is TGTGCCAGCAGCCATCCGGGCAGGGGGCTTTCCTACGAGCAGTACTTC.

This clone is a singleton in its sample. The chain is built from TRBV6-2 or TRBV6-3 and TRBJ2-7, with 10 bases lining up with TRBD1. The CDR3 runs to 15 residues. V was pared by 2 bases and J by 6 bases, with 7 bases of the junction left unmatched. The V gene's germline CDR1 is MNHEY and CDR2 SVGEGT. The CDR3 nucleotides read TGTGCCAGCAGTTACGGCGGGACAGGGGCGTCCGAGCAGTACTTC. This codes for CASSYGGTGASEQYF.

This chain joins TRBV28 and TRBJ2-7; D unclear. This CDR3 has 14 residues. Per the germline V gene, CDR1 is MDHEN and CDR2 is SYDVKM. The V end was cut by 7 bases, the J end by 1 base, with 14 bases between. CDR3 nucleotides: TGTGCCAGCAAGATAGAAGCGAGGTCCTACGAGCAGTACTTC. Its protein is CASKIEARSYEQYF.

The CDR3 is CASSHRTSGSDEQFF. In DNA form, the CDR3 reads TGTGCCAGCAGTCACAGGACTAGCGGGAGCGATGAGCAGTTCTTC. V and J are TRBV6-5 and TRBJ2-1, with TRBD2 matching over 13 bases. The CDR3 covers 15 residues. Trimming took 5 bases from V and 8 from J; bases not matched to a gene: 6. Germline loops: CDR1 MNHEY, CDR2 SVGAGI.

The chain links TRBV28 to TRBJ1-6; maybe TRBD1 (5 bases). The V end lost 6 bases, the J end lost 4 bases, and 13 bases lay between the germline ends. Germline CDR1 reads MDHEN; CDR2 reads SYDVKM. The CDR3 length is 15 residues. DNA for the CDR3: TGTGCCAGCAGACCCCCGACAGCTTATAATTCACCCCTCCACTTT. Its protein is CASRPPTAYNSPLHF.

This clone appeared once. The J gene is TRBJ2-7, the V gene TRBV28; tentatively, D is TRBD1 (6 bases). The V gene's germline CDR1 is MDHEN and CDR2 SYDVKM. The germline V and J ends were trimmed by 5 bases and 0 bases, with 11 bases remaining between them. This CDR3 has 14 residues. The CDR3 DNA is TGTGCCAGCAGTGTCCGGGACAACTCCTACGAGCAGTACTTC. It yields the protein CASSVRDNSYEQYF.

This chain links TRBV7-2 with TRBJ1-2, with TRBD1 as a possible D gene (5 bases). The CDR3 sequence is 14 residues long. The V end was cut by 5 bases, the J end by 7 bases, with 17 bases between. Germline V gene lookup returns CDR1 SGHTA and CDR2 FQGNSA. CDR3 amino acids: CASSAGSGLRGYTF. CDR3 nucleotides: TGTGCCAGCAGCGCAGGATCAGGGTTACGTGGCTACACCTTC.

V and J are TRBV5-4 and TRBJ2-3; 8 bases fit TRBD2. This CDR3 has 16 amino acids. V shed 0 bases and J 6 bases; nucleotides not matched to a gene: 9. Germline V gene lookup returns CDR1 SGHNT and CDR2 YYREEE (reference sequence). Here the CDR3 DNA reads TGTGCCAGCAGCTTGGAGATAGCGGGAAAAGCGGATACGCAGTATTTT. Translation gives CASSLEIAGKADTQYF.

As to this clone: The junction differs from germline at one of its ends, possibly a read error. The rearrangement links TRBV5-1 to TRBJ1-1; 12 positions agree with TRBD1. CDR3 size: 15 residues. The V gene's germline CDR1 is SGHRS and CDR2 YFSETQ. The CDR3 coding sequence is TGCGCCAGCAACTTGGGACAGGGGGCTGCCACTGAAGCTTTCTTT. This codes for CASNLGQGAATEAFF.

This sequence joins TRBV5-6 and TRBJ1-2; TRBD1 matches at 8 bases. From germline, CDR1 is SGHDT and CDR2 YYEEEE. J lost 4 bases, V lost 4 bases, and 6 bases had no gene match. The CDR3 has 14 amino acids. In nucleotides, the CDR3 is TGTGCCAGCAGCGGGGGACAGGTGGCCTATGGCTACACCTTC. It specifies CASSGGQVAYGYTF. The full variable domain, with the rest looked up from reference TRBV5-6 and TRBJ1-2, is DAGVTQSPTHLIKTRGQQVTLRCSPKSGHDTVSWYQQALGQGPQFIFQYYEEEERQRGNFPDRFSGHQFPNYSSELNVNALLLGDSALYLCASSGGQVAYGYTFGSGTRLTVV.

In DNA form, the CDR3 reads TGCGCCAGCAGACCTCTTGGACAGGAGTATGGCTACACCTTC. It yields the protein CASRPLGQEYGYTF. This rearrangement joins TRBV5-1 to TRBJ1-2; 7 bases fit TRBD1. J was trimmed by 5 bases and V by 5 bases; bases with no gene match: 9. The V gene's germline CDR1 is SGHRS and CDR2 YFSETQ. CDR3 length: 14 amino acids.

This chain joins TRBV5-1 and TRBJ2-3, with D perhaps TRBD1 (5 bases). CDR3 length: 15 amino acids. Germline loops: CDR1 SGHRS, CDR2 YFSETQ. V was trimmed by 4 bases and J by 2 bases, leaving 14 bases between them. The CDR3 sequence is CASSRAQGNTDTQYF. CDR3 DNA: TGCGCCAGCAGCCGTGCGCAGGGCAACACAGATACGCAGTATTTT.

The rearrangement links TRBV19 to TRBJ2-5; 9 bases map to TRBD1. CDR3 length equals 14 residues. V lost 6 bases, J lost 0 bases, and 2 bases stayed unmatched. The V gene's germline CDR1 is LNHDA and CDR2 SQIVND (reference sequence). The CDR3 region is CASSRTGDQETQYF. CDR3 sequence (DNA): TGTGCCAGTAGCCGGACAGGGGACCAAGAGACCCAGTACTTC.

Comment on this clone: The germline gene is not matched at one end of the junction; a read error may be the cause. The V gene is TRBV7-7, the J gene TRBJ2-5; the match to TRBD2 covers 8 bases. The CDR3 covers 15 residues. Germline CDR1 and CDR2: SSHAT and FNYEAQ (reference sequence). The CDR3 nucleotides read TGTGCTAGCAGCTTAAGCGGGAGTGGCCAAGAGACCCAGTACTTC. Amino acid sequence: CASSLSGSGQETQYF.

The gene calls are TRBV2 and TRBJ1-1, with a possible D match to TRBD1 (6 bases). This CDR3 has 14 amino acids. Germline CDR1 SNHLY, CDR2 FYNNEI. V gave up 7 bases and J gave up 0 bases, with 12 bases separating them. The CDR3 nucleotides are TGTGCCAGCACGACAGGTCTCATGAACACTGAAGCTTTCTTT. The encoded protein is CASTTGLMNTEAFF.

V usage is TRBV28 and J usage is TRBJ1-4; D not resolved. The V and J ends lost 6 bases and 8 bases respectively, with 19 bases between them. The CDR3 is 15 residues long. The V gene's germline CDR1 is MDHEN and CDR2 SYDVKM. The CDR3 here is CASRTGMTRNEKLFF. For the CDR3, the DNA is TGTGCCAGCAGGACCGGAATGACAAGGAACGAAAAACTGTTTTTT.

CDR3 sequence reads: CASSPSSVQLFF. DNA for the CDR3: TGTGCCAGCAGCCCGAGCTCTGTGCAACTGTTTTTT. J is TRBJ1-4 and V is TRBV7-9; D ambiguous. The ends were cut back, 5 bases at V and 12 bases at J, with 13 bases in the middle. CDR3 length: 12 amino acids. CDR1 SEHNR and CDR2 FQNEAQ come from the germline V gene (reference sequence).

V usage is TRBV7-3 and J usage is TRBJ2-2; D is possibly TRBD1 (5 bases). Trimming took off 1 base at V and 2 bases at J, with 8 bases between the two ends. The CDR3 runs 15 residues. Germline-derived CDR1 and CDR2 are SGHTA and FQGTGA. The CDR3 nucleotides read TGTGCCAGCAGCTTAAATACAGGAAACACCGGGGAGCTGTTTTTT. This codes for CASSLNTGNTGELFF.

This sequence joins TRBV12-3 or TRBV12-4 and TRBJ1-6; possible D gene TRBD1, 6 bases. The CDR3 extends over 13 amino acids. With 5 bases removed from V and 10 bases from J, the gap between germline ends came to 12 bases. The CDR3 spells CASSQGLRSPLHF. In DNA form, the CDR3 reads TGTGCCAGCAGTCAGGGGCTGCGCTCACCCCTCCACTTT.

This sequence joins TRBV3-1 (or the pseudogene TRBV3-2) and TRBJ2-7, with 7 bases matching TRBD2. This CDR3 comprises 15 residues. Germline V gives CDR1 LGHDT, CDR2 YNNKEL (reference sequence). V lost 0 bases, J lost 5 bases, and 7 bases stayed unmatched. DNA for the CDR3: TGTGCCAGCAGCCAAGATATTCCGGGGAGGGACGAGCAGTACTTC. It translates to CASSQDIPGRDEQYF.

V gene TRBV9 combines with J gene TRBJ2-1; unclear D gene. Germline V gene sequence: CDR1 SGDLS, CDR2 YYNGEE. The CDR3 consists of 16 residues. Trimming stripped 0 bases from V and 0 bases from J, with 10 bases between. The CDR3 is CASSVAPSDSYNEQFF. CDR3 nucleotide sequence: TGTGCCAGCAGCGTAGCTCCGAGCGACTCCTACAATGAGCAGTTCTTC.